This is a list of T cell receptor beta chains from one sample in a study of cytomegalovirus exposure and HLA in healthy donors. Sequencing used immunoSEQ multiplex PCR; TCRdb keeps in-frame clones, though not all of them. The sample carries more than 120,000 clones, approximately 79% recorded once. The specimen was PBMCs. Receptor source: a young woman in good health and CMV-seronegative. Each CDR3 is given with its conserved first and last residue. The D gene is left open where the match is weak. A row's size may be missing; if present it is once, few, many or a size class.

length: 14
D: -
size: -
J: TRBJ2-7
V: TRBV29-1
DNA: TGCAGCGTTGAAGAGGCAGGGTCGGCCTACGAGCAGTACTTC
CDR3: CSVEEAGSAYEQYF

length: 16
D: -
size: -
J: TRBJ1-1
V: TRBV7-3
DNA: TGTGCCAGCAGCTTACCGGGGACATTGGAGAACACTGAAGCTTTCTTT
CDR3: CASSLPGTLENTEAFF

length: 14
D: -
size: -
J: TRBJ1-2
V: TRBV4-3
DNA: TGCGCCAGCAGCCCCCGGCCAGGGAACTATGGCTACACCTTC
CDR3: CASSPRPGNYGYTF

length: 16
D: -
size: -
J: TRBJ1-3
V: TRBV21-1
DNA: TGTGCCAGCATCCTAAAGGGGGGGCGGACTGGAAACACCATATATTTT
CDR3: CASILKGGRTGNTIYF

length: 15
D: TRBD1
size: -
J: TRBJ1-6
V: TRBV27
DNA: TGTGCCAGCAGTTTAGGACAGGTCTATAATTCACCCCTCCACTTT
CDR3: CASSLGQVYNSPLHF

length: 14
D: TRBD1
size: -
J: TRBJ2-7
V: TRBV6-5
DNA: TGTGCCAGCAGTGAACCGGGACAGAACTACGAGCAGTACTTC
CDR3: CASSEPGQNYEQYF

length: 13
D: -
size: few
J: TRBJ2-7
V: TRBV6-1
DNA: TGTGCCAGCAGGGAGACAGGTTACTACGAGCAGTACTTC
CDR3: CASRETGYYEQYF

length: 14
D: TRBD1
size: -
J: TRBJ1-2
V: TRBV5-6
DNA: TGTGCCAGCAGCCAGGACAGGGGGGAATATGGCTACACCTTC
CDR3: CASSQDRGEYGYTF

length: 14
D: TRBD1
size: -
J: TRBJ1-2
V: TRBV5-1
DNA: TGCGCCAGCACCGGACAGGCACCAAACTATGGCTACACCTTC
CDR3: CASTGQAPNYGYTF

length: 15
D: TRBD1
size: -
J: TRBJ1-2
V: TRBV5-1
DNA: TGCGCCAGCAGCTTCGGATCGGCAGGGGGAGTTGGCTACACCTTC
CDR3: CASSFGSAGGVGYTF

length: 17
D: -
size: -
J: TRBJ1-1
V: TRBV18
DNA: TGTGCCAGCTCACGCGCTCAGGGAGGAATGACGAACACTGAAGCTTTCTTT
CDR3: CASSRAQGGMTNTEAFF

length: 15
D: -
size: -
J: TRBJ2-3
V: TRBV2
DNA: TGTGCCAGCAGCCGTATAACGGGGTCCCCAGATACGCAGTATTTT
CDR3: CASSRITGSPDTQYF

length: 14
D: TRBD1
size: -
J: TRBJ1-2
V: TRBV6-6
DNA: TGTGCCAGCAGTTACTCGCAGGGGGAGTCTGGCTACACCTTC
CDR3: CASSYSQGESGYTF

length: 13
D: TRBD1
size: -
J: TRBJ2-7
V: TRBV18
DNA: TGTGCCAGCTCGCCGGACAGGGCCTACGAGCAGTACTTC
CDR3: CASSPDRAYEQYF

length: 20
D: TRBD2
size: -
J: TRBJ2-1
V: TRBV6-4
DNA: TGTGCCAGCAGTGACCGTCTAGCGGGAGGGCCTAGGGCATCCTACAATGAGCAGTTCTTC
CDR3: CASSDRLAGGPRASYNEQFF

length: 15
D: TRBD1
size: -
J: TRBJ1-2
V: TRBV7-2
DNA: TGTGCCAGCAGCGCCCGGCGACAGGGGGACTATGGCTACACCTTC
CDR3: CASSARRQGDYGYTF

length: 15
D: TRBD1
size: -
J: TRBJ1-3
V: TRBV29-1
DNA: TGCAGCGCCGTGAGGGGGCCCAGCTCTGGAAACACCATATATTTT
CDR3: CSAVRGPSSGNTIYF

length: 14
D: -
size: -
J: TRBJ2-3
V: TRBV6-6
DNA: TGTGCCAGCAGTTACACAGGGGGGGCAGATACGCAGTATTTT
CDR3: CASSYTGGADTQYF

length: 15
D: -
size: -
J: TRBJ2-7
V: TRBV21-1
DNA: TGTGCCAGCAGCAAAGCGAGGACTAGCGGCTACGAGCAGTACTTC
CDR3: CASSKARTSGYEQYF

length: 15
D: TRBD1
size: -
J: TRBJ2-7
V: TRBV15
DNA: TGTGCCACCAGCAGAGATCGGGGACAGGGTCGCGAGCAGTACTTC
CDR3: CATSRDRGQGREQYF

length: 14
D: TRBD2
size: -
J: TRBJ2-7
V: TRBV9
DNA: TGTGCCAGCTCTCCGGGACTAGCGGCCTACGAGCAGTACTTC
CDR3: CASSPGLAAYEQYF

length: 14
D: TRBD1
size: -
J: TRBJ2-5
V: TRBV29-1
DNA: TGCAGCGTTGCGAGGACAGGGGTCCAAGAGACCCAGTACTTC
CDR3: CSVARTGVQETQYF

length: 16
D: TRBD2
size: -
J: TRBJ2-3
V: TRBV7-8
DNA: TGTGCCAGCAGCTTAGTGGCGGGGGAGGGGTGGGATACGCAGTATTTT
CDR3: CASSLVAGEGWDTQYF

length: 15
D: TRBD2
size: -
J: TRBJ2-7
V: TRBV7-2
DNA: TGTGCCAGCAGCTTAGTAGCGGGGCAACCCTACGAGCAGTACTTC
CDR3: CASSLVAGQPYEQYF

length: 12
D: -
size: -
J: TRBJ2-3
V: TRBV5-1
DNA: TGCGCCAGCAGCTTGAACAGCGATACGCAGTATTTT
CDR3: CASSLNSDTQYF

length: 10
D: -
size: -
J: TRBJ1-1
V: TRBV20-1
DNA: TGCAGTGCTAGGACACGGGGAGCTTTCTTT
CDR3: CSARTRGAFF

length: 14
D: -
size: -
J: TRBJ1-5
V: TRBV19
DNA: TGTGCCAGTAGTGCTCCGGGGGGCAATCAGCCCCAGCATTTT
CDR3: CASSAPGGNQPQHF

length: 14
D: -
size: once
J: TRBJ1-6
V: TRBV30
DNA: TGTGCCTGGACCCTAGTTGGAGCCGGAATTCTCCTCCACTTT
CDR3: CAWTLVGAGILLHF

length: 15
D: -
size: -
J: TRBJ2-7
V: TRBV27
DNA: TGTGCCAGCAGTTCTTCAGACGGAGGGACCTACGAGCAGTACTTC
CDR3: CASSSSDGGTYEQYF

length: 17
D: -
size: once
J: TRBJ2-2
V: TRBV4-2
DNA: TGTGCCAGCAGCCAAGTAAGGGGCAACGGGAACACCGGGGAGCTGTTTTTT
CDR3: CASSQVRGNGNTGELFF

length: 12
D: TRBD2
size: -
J: TRBJ2-1
V: TRBV29-1
DNA: TGCAGCGTTGAAGGGCTAGCGGAAGAGCAGTTCTTC
CDR3: CSVEGLAEEQFF

length: 18
D: TRBD2
size: once
J: TRBJ2-1
V: TRBV5-1
DNA: TGCGCCAGCGCGCCACCCCCCTGGACTAGCGATCGGGGGGGTGAGCAGTTCTTC
CDR3: CASAPPPWTSDRGGEQFF

length: 17
D: TRBD1
size: -
J: TRBJ2-5
V: TRBV7-9
DNA: TGTGCCAGCAGCGCTCCGGGACAGGCCAAACCGGGAGAGACCCAGTACTTC
CDR3: CASSAPGQAKPGETQYF

length: 17
D: TRBD2
size: few
J: TRBJ2-5
V: TRBV7-2
DNA: TGTGCCAGCAGCCCTGGGGGAGCGGGGGGGCTTCAGGAGACCCAGTACTTC
CDR3: CASSPGGAGGLQETQYF

length: 15
D: TRBD1
size: -
J: TRBJ2-5
V: TRBV7-9
DNA: TGTGCCAGCAGCTTACGGGACAGGGGTCGGGAGACCCAGTACTTC
CDR3: CASSLRDRGRETQYF

length: 16
D: -
size: -
J: TRBJ1-4
V: TRBV5-1
DNA: TGCGCCAGCAGCTTGAGTACTTTCGGGGCTAATGAAAAACTGTTTTTT
CDR3: CASSLSTFGANEKLFF